The sequence of this T cell receptor beta chain was determined in a study of T-cell reconstitution after alpha-beta-depleted transplantation in children. This clonotype appeared a few times. For TCRbeta, the library was prepared with unique molecular identifiers. TCRdb analysed the PCR reads with MiXCR anew, one entry per CDR3 protein. Here the sample spans about 460,000 distinct CDR3 sequences, under 15% being singletons. Trimming took 3 bases from V and 5 from J; bases not matched to a gene: 6. Germline V gene data show CDR1 as SGHVS and CDR2 as FNYEAQ. The CDR3 sequence is 14 residues long. This TCR derives from a human donor who donated a stem cell graft to a child with combined immunodeficiency. V is TRBV7-6 and J is TRBJ2-5; 7 bases agree with TRBD1. The material was PBMCs from the stem cell graft donor, obtained from the stem cell graft. CDR3 in DNA: TGTGCCAGCAGCTTCGACAGGGCAGCGGAGACCCAGTACTTC. The encoded protein is CASSFDRAAETQYF.